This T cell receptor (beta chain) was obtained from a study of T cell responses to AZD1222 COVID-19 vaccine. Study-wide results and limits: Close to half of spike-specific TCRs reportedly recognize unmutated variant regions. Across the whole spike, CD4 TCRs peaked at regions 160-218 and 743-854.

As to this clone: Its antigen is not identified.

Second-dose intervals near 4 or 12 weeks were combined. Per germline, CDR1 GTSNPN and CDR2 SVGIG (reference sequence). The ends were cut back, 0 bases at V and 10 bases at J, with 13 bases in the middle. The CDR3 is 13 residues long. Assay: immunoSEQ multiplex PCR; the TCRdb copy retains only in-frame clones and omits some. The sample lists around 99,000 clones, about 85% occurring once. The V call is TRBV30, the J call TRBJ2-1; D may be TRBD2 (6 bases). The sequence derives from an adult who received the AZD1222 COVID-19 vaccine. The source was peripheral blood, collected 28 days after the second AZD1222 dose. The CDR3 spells CAWSVIRRGEQFF. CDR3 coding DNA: TGTGCCTGGAGTGTAATCCGTCGGGGGGAGCAGTTCTTC.